The T cell receptor (beta chain) under discussion was sequenced for a study of blood T cell repertoires in COVID-19. Study-level information: PBMCs, B-cell-depleted T cells, or T cells were the source of the cDNA or gDNA that made up the material.

Germline assignment: CDR1 MGHRA and CDR2 YSYEKL. This CDR3 contains 15 residues. Trimming shortened V by 1 base and J by 1 base, and 7 bases separated the two germline ends. Original handling: Amplifying reference gene primers gave estimates of nucleated cell counts. Data came from immunoSEQ multiplex PCR; TCRdb stores just in-frame clones and leaves some out. V and J calls and clone size are as listed in that table; D and trimming were resolved from the DNA. The table has about 170,000 clones, 90% to 95% seen once. The TCR sequence derives from a middle-aged man with acute or convalescent COVID-19. The chain carries TRBV4-1 and TRBJ2-2; no clear D gene. The sample taken for sequencing was peripheral blood. In DNA form, the CDR3 reads TGCGCCAGCAGCCAAGGACGGAGGAACACCGGGGAGCTGTTTTTT. Its protein is CASSQGRRNTGELFF.